Shown below are 21 T cell receptor beta chains from a single sample sequenced in a study of PD-L1 blockade in urothelial cancer. As for time point: peripheral blood 6 weeks after treatment start. Sequenced by immunoSEQ multiplex PCR; TCRdb stores in-frame clones only, minus some. This table holds tens of thousands of clones, approximately 81% found once. The specimen was PBMCs, collected around atezolizumab (anti-PD-L1) treatment. The receptor set was obtained from a man in his 70s with urothelial cancer.

This clone was counted between two and nine times. The chain uses TRBV7-3 and TRBJ1-1, with D uncertain. The CDR3 length is 13 residues. Trimming took off 5 bases at V and 3 bases at J, with 10 bases between the two ends. Germline V gives CDR1 SGHTA, CDR2 FQGTGA. Written as DNA, the CDR3 is TGTGCCAGCAGCCCCCTAGGCCACACTGAAGCTTTCTTT. It translates to CASSPLGHTEAFF.

This clone was picked up one time. V usage is TRBV6-6 and J usage is TRBJ2-1; 14 bases agree with TRBD2. This CDR3 is built from 16 residues. Germline V lookup: CDR1 MNHNY, CDR2 SVGAGI (reference sequence). V was pared by 3 bases and J by 7 bases, with 5 bases of the junction left unmatched. The CDR3 DNA reads TGTGCCAGCAGTTATGGGACTAGCGGGAGCCGTAATGAGCAGTTCTTC. Protein product: CASSYGTSGSRNEQFF.

The rearrangement uses TRBV10-2 and TRBJ2-5, with 11 bases aligning to TRBD2. CDR3 size: 16 residues. Germline trimming cut 5 bases from V and 1 base from J; bases unmatched to any gene: 6. Germline CDR1 and CDR2: WSHSY and SAAADI. The CDR3 protein is CASSRLAGGLQETQYF. The CDR3, as DNA: TGCGCCAGCAGTCGGCTAGCGGGAGGCCTCCAAGAGACCCAGTACTTC.

This sequence joins TRBV11-2 and TRBJ2-1, with D possibly TRBD1 on 6 matching bases. Germline V lookup: CDR1 SGHAT, CDR2 FQNNGV. Trimming stripped 3 bases from V and 4 bases from J, with 10 bases between. The CDR3 covers 14 residues. CDR3 residues: CASSFRGIYNEQFF. For the CDR3, the DNA is TGTGCCAGCAGCTTCAGGGGAATATACAATGAGCAGTTCTTC.

The J gene is TRBJ1-1, the V gene TRBV11-2; possibly TRBD1 for D (6 bases). The length of the CDR3 is 15 residues. Per the germline V gene, CDR1 is SGHAT and CDR2 is FQNNGV. Trimming shortened V by 0 bases and J by 11 bases, and 19 bases separated the two germline ends. The CDR3 region has the DNA TGTGCCAGCAGCTTAGATCAGGGGCGATGGAACAGGGCTTTCTTT. Translated: CASSLDQGRWNRAFF.

The rearrangement links TRBV28 to TRBJ2-3; 7 bases are a match to TRBD2. Trimming took 5 bases from V and 0 from J; bases not matched to a gene: 8. The CDR3 length is 16 residues. From germline, CDR1 is MDHEN and CDR2 SYDVKM. In DNA form, the CDR3 reads TGTGCCAGCAGTGCGAAACTAGCGACTAGCACAGATACGCAGTATTTT. Translation gives CASSAKLATSTDTQYF. Combining the CDR3 with reference TRBV28 and TRBJ2-3 gives the whole variable domain DVKVTQSSRYLVKRTGEKVFLECVQDMDHENMFWYRQDPGLGLRLIYFSYDVKMKEKGDIPEGYSVSREKKERFSLILESASTNQTSMYLCASSAKLATSTDTQYFGPGTRLTVL.

The chain joins TRBV7-2 to TRBJ1-2, with 8 bases aligning to TRBD1. J was trimmed by 4 bases and V by 5 bases; bases with no gene match: 6. CDR1 and CDR2 (germline): SGHTA, FQGNSA. The CDR3 loop spans 14 amino acids. The CDR3 region is CASSADQGAYGYTF. CDR3 nucleotides: TGTGCCAGCAGCGCCGACCAGGGGGCCTATGGCTACACCTTC.

The chain couples TRBV4-1 to TRBJ1-5; 9 nucleotides match TRBD1. The V segment lost 2 bases and the J segment 7 bases; nucleotides outside the gene matches: 3. This CDR3 spans 14 amino acids. Per the germline V gene, CDR1 is MGHRA and CDR2 is YSYEKL. Written as DNA, the CDR3 is TGCGCCAGCAGCCAACGGGACAGGGACCAGCCCCAGCATTTT. Translated: CASSQRDRDQPQHF.

This clone was found once. This chain uses TRBV18 with TRBJ2-7; the D gene is possibly TRBD2 (6 bases). The CDR3 sequence is 14 residues long. The ends were cut back, 3 bases at V and 1 base at J, with 10 bases in the middle. From germline, CDR1 is KGHSH and CDR2 LQKENI. The CDR3 here is CASSPGTDSYEQYF. CDR3 in DNA: TGTGCCAGCTCACCTGGGACTGATTCCTACGAGCAGTACTTC.

The rearrangement joins TRBV19 to TRBJ2-5, with D maybe TRBD1 (6 bases). V lost 4 bases to trimming and J lost 2 bases, with 11 bases between them. The CDR3 consists of 14 residues. Germline V gives CDR1 LNHDA, CDR2 SQIVND (reference sequence). The CDR3 sequence is CASSNRDMQETQYF. The DNA of the CDR3 is TGTGCCAGTAGTAACCGGGACATGCAAGAGACCCAGTACTTC.

Here the CDR3 DNA reads TGTGCCAGCAGCTCACCGGGACTAGCGGGAGCGCGTCAGGGGACCCAGTACTTC. Residues: CASSSPGLAGARQGTQYF. V and J are TRBV5-6 and TRBJ2-5; 14 bases fit TRBD2. V gave up 3 bases and J gave up 7 bases; unmatched junction bases: 14. Looked up from germline, CDR1 is SGHDT and CDR2 is YYEEEE. The CDR3 covers 18 residues.

The chain couples TRBV6-1 to TRBJ2-5; 7 positions match TRBD2. V lost 11 bases and J lost 2; bases outside the gene matches: 5. This CDR3 region has 12 residues. CDR1 MNHNS and CDR2 SASEGT come from the germline V gene. This chain's CDR3 is CAVQAGQETQYF. The CDR3 nucleotides are TGTGCCGTACAAGCGGGACAAGAGACCCAGTACTTC.

The rearrangement uses TRBV11-2 and TRBJ1-2; D is unclear. Looked up from germline, CDR1 is SGHAT and CDR2 is FQNNGV. The V end lost 5 bases, the J end lost 6 bases, and 16 bases lay between the germline ends. CDR3 length: 14 residues. CDR3 DNA sequence: TGTGCCAGCAGCCCAGCCGGGAATCCAAATGGCTACACCTTC. Protein product: CASSPAGNPNGYTF. Full variable domain (remainder filled in from reference TRBV11-2 and TRBJ1-2): EAGVAQSPRYKIIEKRQSVAFWCNPISGHATLYWYQQILGQGPKLLIQFQNNGVVDDSQLPKDRFSAERLKGVDSTLKIQPAKLEDSAVYLCASSPAGNPNGYTFGSGTRLTVV.

This chain connects TRBV5-6 to TRBJ2-5; 7 bases are a match to TRBD1. CDR3 length: 16 amino acids. Germline V lookup: CDR1 SGHDT, CDR2 YYEEEE. With V trimmed by 3 bases and J by 5 bases, 13 bases remained unmatched. The DNA of the CDR3 is TGTGCCAGCAGCTCCTTAGGGGACAGTTCAGGGGAGACCCAGTACTTC. Translation: CASSSLGDSSGETQYF.

The rearrangement uses TRBV7-3 and TRBJ2-1; 9 nucleotides align to TRBD2. Germline lookup yields CDR1 SGHTA and CDR2 FQGTGA. The J segment lost 3 bases and the V segment lost 2 bases, leaving 11 bases of the junction unmatched. This CDR3 has 18 residues. CDR3 loop: CASSLAGVAGVFYNEQFF. CDR3 in DNA: TGTGCCAGCAGCTTAGCTGGTGTAGCGGGAGTATTCTACAATGAGCAGTTCTTC.

The gene calls are TRBV2 and TRBJ2-7; D remains ambiguous. Deletions cut 3 bases from V and 2 bases from J, with 8 bases between. The CDR3 extends over 13 amino acids. Germline loops: CDR1 SNHLY, CDR2 FYNNEI. In nucleotides, the CDR3 is TGTGCCAGCAGTGACGAGGCTGCCTACGAGCAGTACTTC. This codes for CASSDEAAYEQYF.

This chain uses TRBV7-6 with TRBJ2-2, with unresolved D. Germline CDR1 reads SGHVS; CDR2 reads FNYEAQ. This CDR3 spans 12 amino acids. V was trimmed by 4 bases and J by 5 bases, leaving 5 bases between them. For the CDR3, the DNA is TGTGCCAGCAGCTCCGGGACCGGGGAGCTGTTTTTT. Translating gives CASSSGTGELFF.

The table lists this clone with a few counts. The chain joins TRBV6-6 to TRBJ1-1, with D tentatively TRBD1 (5 bases). The V end lost 5 bases, the J end lost 3 bases, and 10 bases lay between the germline ends. Germline V gene sequence: CDR1 MNHNY, CDR2 SVGAGI (reference sequence). The CDR3 contains 13 residues. The chain's CDR3 is CASSRQGDTEAFF. In nucleotides, the CDR3 is TGTGCCAGCAGTCGTCAGGGTGACACTGAAGCTTTCTTT.

This clone occurred a few times. This chain links TRBV11-1 with TRBJ1-3; D ambiguous. This CDR3 is built from 13 residues. Per the germline V gene, CDR1 is SGHAT and CDR2 is FQDESV (reference sequence). The V gene lost 2 bases and the J gene lost 10 bases, with 12 bases spanning the gap. CDR3 amino acids: CASSLPKPRTIYF. Written as DNA, the CDR3 is TGTGCCAGCAGCTTACCCAAACCTAGGACCATATATTTT.

The chain recombines TRBV6-6 with TRBJ2-1; 9 bases align to TRBD1. The length of the CDR3 is 15 residues. Per germline, CDR1 MNHNY and CDR2 SVGAGI (reference sequence). With 7 bases clipped from V and 8 bases from J, the junction kept 12 bases outside the gene matches. In DNA form, the CDR3 reads TGTGCCAGCACCCACCCCGGGACAGGGTGTGATGAGCAGTTCTTC. Residues: CASTHPGTGCDEQFF.

This chain joins TRBV4-2 and TRBJ2-7; D is uncertain. CDR1 is LGHNA and CDR2 is YNFKEQ in the germline V gene. The CDR3 is made up of 15 amino acids. The ends were cut back, 3 bases at V and 5 bases at J, with 17 bases in the middle. In DNA, the CDR3 is TGTGCCAGCAGCCAGGAAGCTATGGTCCGGGACGAGCAGTACTTC. It yields the protein CASSQEAMVRDEQYF.